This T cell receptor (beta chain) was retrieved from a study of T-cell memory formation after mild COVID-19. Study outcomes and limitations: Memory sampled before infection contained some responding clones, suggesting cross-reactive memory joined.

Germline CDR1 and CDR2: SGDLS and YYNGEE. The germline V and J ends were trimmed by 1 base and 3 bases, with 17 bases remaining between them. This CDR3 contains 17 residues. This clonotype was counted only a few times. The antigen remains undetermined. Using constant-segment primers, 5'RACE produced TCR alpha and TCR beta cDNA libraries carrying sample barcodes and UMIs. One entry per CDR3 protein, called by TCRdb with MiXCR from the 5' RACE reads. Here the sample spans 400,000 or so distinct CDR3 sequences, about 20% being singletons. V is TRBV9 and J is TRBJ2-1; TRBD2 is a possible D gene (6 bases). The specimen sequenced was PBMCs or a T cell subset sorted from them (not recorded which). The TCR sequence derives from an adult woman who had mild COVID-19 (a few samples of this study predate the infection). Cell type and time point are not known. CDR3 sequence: CASSVRGLSGVYNEQFF. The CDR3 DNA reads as TGTGCCAGCAGCGTACGCGGTTTGTCGGGGGTCTACAATGAGCAGTTCTTC.